This T cell receptor (beta chain) originates from a study of cytomegalovirus exposure and HLA in healthy donors. Assay used: immunoSEQ multiplex PCR; TCRdb lists only in-frame clones, some missing. The table has roughly 43,000 clones, roughly nine tenths seen once; the top ten hold approximately 5.4%. Germline values: CDR1 LNHDA, CDR2 SQIVND (reference sequence). The CDR3 consists of 15 residues. J gave up 10 bases and V 0 bases, and 5 bases lay outside the gene matches. This clonotype originated in a man aged 18 to 30 in good health and CMV-seronegative. The chain employs TRBV19 and TRBJ1-6; 8 bases map to TRBD1. The specimen was PBMCs. The CDR3 nucleotides read TGTGCCAGTAGTATAGATCTGACAGGGGCATCACCCCTCCACTTT. Protein: CASSIDLTGASPLHF.